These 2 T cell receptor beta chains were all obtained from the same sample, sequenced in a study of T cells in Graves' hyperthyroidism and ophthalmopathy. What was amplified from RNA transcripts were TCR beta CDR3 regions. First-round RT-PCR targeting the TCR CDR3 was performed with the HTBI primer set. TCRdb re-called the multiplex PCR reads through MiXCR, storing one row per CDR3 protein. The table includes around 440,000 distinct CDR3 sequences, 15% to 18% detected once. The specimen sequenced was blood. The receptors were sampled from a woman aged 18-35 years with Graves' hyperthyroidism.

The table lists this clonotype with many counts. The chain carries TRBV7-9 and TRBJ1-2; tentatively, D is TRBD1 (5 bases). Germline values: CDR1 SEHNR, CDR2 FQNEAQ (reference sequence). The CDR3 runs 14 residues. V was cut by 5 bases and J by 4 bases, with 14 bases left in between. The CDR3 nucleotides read TGTGCCAGCAGCGCCGACAGCTGGGTCTATGGCTACACCTTC. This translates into CASSADSWVYGYTF.

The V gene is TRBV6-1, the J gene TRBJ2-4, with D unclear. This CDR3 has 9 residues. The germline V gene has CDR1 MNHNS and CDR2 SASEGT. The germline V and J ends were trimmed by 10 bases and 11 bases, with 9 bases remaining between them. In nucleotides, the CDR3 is TGTGCCATAGTTGATCTTCAGTACTTC. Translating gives CAIVDLQYF.